This T cell receptor beta chain was sequenced for a study of graft-versus-host responses after intestinal transplantation. Overall study context: Recipients underwent multivisceral, liver-intestinal, or isolated intestinal transplants. For two to four years after anti-thymocyte globulin induction, all recipients took tacrolimus and steroids. Study-level points and caveats: GvH clones occurred in recipient marrow; some first appeared in ileum or blood.

CDR3 size: 15 residues. Trimming removed 5 bases from V and 0 bases from J; junction bases left unmatched: 7. The germline CDR1 and CDR2 sequences are SGHNT and YENEEA. Clones were sequenced by immunoSEQ multiplex PCR, and TCRdb holds only the in-frame ones, with some missing. The sample has tens of thousands of clones, under 95% seen once; the top ten hold 7.6%. Comments on this clone: The antigen is unknown.

Sequencing used unstimulated CD8+ T cells sorted from spleen or lymph node cells, obtained before transplant. This clonotype was obtained from a human donor who was the organ donor for an intestinal transplant. V and J are TRBV11-3 and TRBJ2-7; the match to TRBD1 covers 7 bases. The CDR3 DNA sequence: TGTGCCAGCAGCCCCCGGGACAGATACTCCTACGAGCAGTACTTC. Translation gives CASSPRDRYSYEQYF.